This is a list of T cell receptor beta chains from one sample in a study of blood T cell repertoires in COVID-19. This table comes from immunoSEQ multiplex PCR, and its TCRdb copy is limited to in-frame clones, with some not included. The sample includes about 170,000 clones, approximately 86% of them seen just once. Sequencing was done on a sample of peripheral blood. The receptors derive from a woman in her 40s with COVID-19, enrolled during active disease. Each CDR3 is given with its conserved first and last residue. The order of the fields is J gene, clone size, V gene, CDR3 protein. Not all rows give a size; the values are once, few, many and, for expanded clones, a class.

TRBJ1-1	few	TRBV11-2	CASSQRQGGAMNTEAFF
TRBJ2-7	-	TRBV5-1	CASMGQDNYEQYF
TRBJ1-2	-	TRBV9	CASSGRGQDPYGYTF
TRBJ1-2	-	TRBV7-9	CASSLLFGGLRLLTF
TRBJ1-4	-	TRBV13	CASSTREPNEKLFF
TRBJ1-4	-	TRBV10-2	CASLEAEKLFF
TRBJ2-1	-	TRBV20-1	CSAAIRASQFF
TRBJ1-1	few	TRBV18	CASSPPQGMNTEAFF
TRBJ2-5	-	TRBV10-2	CASKGTEYQETQYF
TRBJ2-5	-	TRBV3-1/TRBV3-2	CASSQVSGGKTQYF
TRBJ2-4	-	TRBV9	CASSVSGAGNQNIQYF
TRBJ2-1	-	TRBV4-2	CASSQDGGTPGEQFF
TRBJ1-4	-	TRBV28	CASSFPRELFF
TRBJ2-1	-	TRBV5-4	CASSLEASFWFSGSYNEQFF
TRBJ2-7	-	TRBV6-1	CASSEALQVSYEQYF
TRBJ1-6	-	TRBV3-1/TRBV3-2	CASSTRQGANSPLHF
TRBJ2-1	-	TRBV19	CASSIVLAGGYHSYNEQFF
TRBJ2-5	once	TRBV29-1	CSVEGGDRETQYF
TRBJ2-2	once	TRBV7-3	CASSRGVSGELFF
TRBJ2-3	once	TRBV11-3	CASSLGAGLIDTQYF
TRBJ2-3	-	TRBV28	CASSLYPNARTDTQYF
TRBJ2-1	-	TRBV7-8	CASSFLAGGPNEQFF
TRBJ2-7	once	TRBV30	CAWSIGGSPEQYF
TRBJ1-2	-	TRBV7-9	CASSLDKYGYTF
TRBJ2-7	-	TRBV5-1	CASRSAVYEQYF
TRBJ1-2	-	TRBV7-2	CASSLGIVVGDYTF
TRBJ1-1	-	TRBV6-5	CASRQRDRGNTEAFF
TRBJ1-3	-	TRBV29-1	CSVEGGGGNTIYF
TRBJ2-1	-	TRBV3-1/TRBV3-2	CASSHRRGSYNEQFF
TRBJ2-3	once	TRBV24-1	CATSGAGASTDTQYF
TRBJ2-2	-	TRBV11-2	CASSRTSGGAGDTGELFF
TRBJ2-7	-	TRBV15	CATSPVADMSLYEQYF
TRBJ2-5	-	TRBV6-7	CASSYSKQGALETQYF
TRBJ2-7	-	TRBV27	CASSGTVTYEQYF
TRBJ1-3	few	TRBV7-8	CASRTTGGPGNTIYF
TRBJ2-5	-	TRBV15	CATSRDHNLQETQYF